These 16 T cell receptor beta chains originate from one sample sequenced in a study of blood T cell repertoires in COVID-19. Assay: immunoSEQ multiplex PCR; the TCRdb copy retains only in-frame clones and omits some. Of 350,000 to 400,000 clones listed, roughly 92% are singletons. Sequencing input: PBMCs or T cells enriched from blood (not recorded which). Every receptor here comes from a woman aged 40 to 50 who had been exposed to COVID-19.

The CDR3 sequence: CASSQARDRSNQPQHF. DNA for the CDR3: TGCGCCAGCAGTCAAGCTAGGGACAGGAGCAATCAGCCCCAGCATTTT. V is TRBV23-1 and J is TRBJ1-5, with TRBD1 matching 8 bases. TRBV23-1 is placed among ORFs of uncertain function. V was clipped by 2 bases and J by 1 base; unmatched bases: 4. The CDR3 totals 16 residues.

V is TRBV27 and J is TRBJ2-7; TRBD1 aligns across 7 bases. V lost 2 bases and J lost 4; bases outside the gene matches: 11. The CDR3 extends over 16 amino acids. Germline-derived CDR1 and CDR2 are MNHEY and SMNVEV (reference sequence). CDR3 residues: CASSLARTGHTYEQYF. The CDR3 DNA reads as TGTGCCAGCAGTTTAGCCCGGACAGGTCATACTTACGAGCAGTACTTC.

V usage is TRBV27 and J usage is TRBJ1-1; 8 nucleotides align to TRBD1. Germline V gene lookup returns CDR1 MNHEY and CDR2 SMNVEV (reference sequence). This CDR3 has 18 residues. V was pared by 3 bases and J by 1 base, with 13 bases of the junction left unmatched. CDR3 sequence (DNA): TGTGCCAGCAGTTTCCGGACAGGGTGGCAGAAAAAGAACACTGAAGCTTTCTTT. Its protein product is CASSFRTGWQKKNTEAFF.

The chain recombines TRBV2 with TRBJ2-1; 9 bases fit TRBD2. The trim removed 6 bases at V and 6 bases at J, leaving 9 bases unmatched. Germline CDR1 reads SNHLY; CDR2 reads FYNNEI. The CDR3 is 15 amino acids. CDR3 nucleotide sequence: TGTGCCAGCAGCGGCGGACTAGCGTCTATCAATGAGCAGTTCTTC. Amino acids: CASSGGLASINEQFF.

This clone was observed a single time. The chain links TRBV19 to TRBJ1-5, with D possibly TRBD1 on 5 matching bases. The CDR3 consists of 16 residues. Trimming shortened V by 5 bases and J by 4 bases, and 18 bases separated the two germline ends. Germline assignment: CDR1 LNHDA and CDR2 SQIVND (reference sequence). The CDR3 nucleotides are TGTGCCAGTAGTTTAAACCCGGGACTGAAAAATCAGCCCCAGCATTTT. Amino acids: CASSLNPGLKNQPQHF.

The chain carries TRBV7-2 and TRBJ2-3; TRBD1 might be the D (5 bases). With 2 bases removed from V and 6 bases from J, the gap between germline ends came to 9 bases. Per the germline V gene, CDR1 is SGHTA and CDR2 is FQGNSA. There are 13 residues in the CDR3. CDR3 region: CASSLTQGDTQYF. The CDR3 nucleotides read TGTGCCAGCAGCTTAACTCAGGGTGATACGCAGTATTTT.

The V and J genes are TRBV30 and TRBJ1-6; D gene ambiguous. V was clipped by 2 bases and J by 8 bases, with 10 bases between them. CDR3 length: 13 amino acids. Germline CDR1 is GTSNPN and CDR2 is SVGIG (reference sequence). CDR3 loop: CAWSPRGDSPLHF. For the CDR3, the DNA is TGTGCCTGGAGTCCCCGAGGCGATTCACCCCTCCACTTT.

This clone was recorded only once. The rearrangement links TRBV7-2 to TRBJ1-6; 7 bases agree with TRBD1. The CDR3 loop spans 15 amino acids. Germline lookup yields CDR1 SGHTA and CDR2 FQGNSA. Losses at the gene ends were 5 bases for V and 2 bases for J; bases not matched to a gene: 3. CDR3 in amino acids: CASSPTGPYNSPLHF. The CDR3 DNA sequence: TGTGCCAGCAGCCCGACAGGGCCCTATAATTCACCCCTCCACTTT.

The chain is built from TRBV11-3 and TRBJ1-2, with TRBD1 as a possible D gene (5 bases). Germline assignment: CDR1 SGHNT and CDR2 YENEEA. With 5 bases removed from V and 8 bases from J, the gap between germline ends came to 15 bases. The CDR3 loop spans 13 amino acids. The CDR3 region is CASSVGGARGYTF. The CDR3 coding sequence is TGTGCCAGCAGCGTCGGAGGGGCTCGAGGCTACACCTTC.

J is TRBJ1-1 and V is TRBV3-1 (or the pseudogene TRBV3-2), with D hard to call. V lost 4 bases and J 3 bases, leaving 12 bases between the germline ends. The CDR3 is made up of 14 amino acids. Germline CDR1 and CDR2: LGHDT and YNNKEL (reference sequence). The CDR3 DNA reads TGTGCCAGCAGCCTCATGGGGAGGCACACTGAAGCTTTCTTT. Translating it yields CASSLMGRHTEAFF.

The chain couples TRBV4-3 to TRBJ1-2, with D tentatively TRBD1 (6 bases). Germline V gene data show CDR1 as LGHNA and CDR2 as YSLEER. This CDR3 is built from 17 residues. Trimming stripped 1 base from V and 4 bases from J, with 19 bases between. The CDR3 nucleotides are TGCGCCAGCAGCCAAGGCCCCGCTACAGACAGGTTCTATGGCTACACCTTC. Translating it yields CASSQGPATDRFYGYTF.

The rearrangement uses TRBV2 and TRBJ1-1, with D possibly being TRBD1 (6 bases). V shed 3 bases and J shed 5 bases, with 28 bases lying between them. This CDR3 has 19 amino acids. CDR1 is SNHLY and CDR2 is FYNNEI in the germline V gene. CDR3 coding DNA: TGTGCCAGCAGTGAGCTAGAGACCTCATACAGGGTTCTGATAACTGAAGCTTTCTTT. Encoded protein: CASSELETSYRVLITEAFF. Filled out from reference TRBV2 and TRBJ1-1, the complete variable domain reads EPEVTQTPSHQVTQMGQEVILRCVPISNHLYFYWYRQILGQKVEFLVSFYNNEISEKSEIFDDQFSVERPDGSNFTLKIRSTKLEDSAMYFCASSELETSYRVLITEAFFGQGTRLTVV.

The CDR3 sequence is CSVGTYEAFF. CDR3 bases: TGCAGCGTCGGTACCTACGAAGCTTTCTTT. V gene TRBV29-1 combines with J gene TRBJ1-1; D remains unclear. Germline V gene sequence: CDR1 SQVTM, CDR2 ANQGSEA. The CDR3 covers 10 residues. V lost 6 bases to trimming and J lost 8 bases, with 10 bases between them.

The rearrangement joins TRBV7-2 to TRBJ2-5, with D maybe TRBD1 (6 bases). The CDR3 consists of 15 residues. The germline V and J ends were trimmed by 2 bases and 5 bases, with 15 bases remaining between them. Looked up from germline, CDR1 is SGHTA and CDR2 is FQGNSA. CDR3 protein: CASSLRDTPWETQYF. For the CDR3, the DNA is TGTGCCAGCAGCTTAAGGGACACTCCCTGGGAGACCCAGTACTTC. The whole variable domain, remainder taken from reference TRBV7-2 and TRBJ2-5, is GAGVSQSPSNKVTEKGKDVELRCDPISGHTALYWYRQSLGQGLEFLIYFQGNSAPDKSGLPSDRFSAERTGGSVSTLTIQRTQQEDSAVYLCASSLRDTPWETQYFGPGTRLLVL.

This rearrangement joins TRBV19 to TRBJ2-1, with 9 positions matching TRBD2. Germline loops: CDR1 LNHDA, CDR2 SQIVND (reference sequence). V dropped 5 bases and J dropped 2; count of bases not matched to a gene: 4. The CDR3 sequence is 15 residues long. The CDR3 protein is CASSVSGSPYNEQFF. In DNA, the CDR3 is TGTGCCAGTAGTGTTAGCGGGAGCCCCTACAATGAGCAGTTCTTC.

CDR3: CASSRHRDRGRRSEAFF. DNA for the CDR3: TGTGCCAGTAGCCGGCACCGGGACAGGGGGCGAAGGTCTGAAGCTTTCTTT. The rearrangement joins TRBV19 to TRBJ1-1, with 12 bases aligning to TRBD1. The V gene end was trimmed by 6 bases and the J gene end by 6 bases; junction bases not matched to a gene: 14. The CDR3 covers 17 residues. Germline CDR1 and CDR2: LNHDA and SQIVND (reference sequence).